A single sample gave rise to the 20 T cell receptor beta chains below, sequenced in a study of CD8 T cells in Susac syndrome. RNA in amounts of about 0.45 to 1 ug was reverse transcribed with random hexamers. TCRdb recomputed calls from the immunoSEQ multiplex PCR reads with MiXCR, one row per CDR3 protein. The sample lists 300,000 or so distinct CDR3 sequences, around 92% occurring once. The specimen sequenced was CD4+ T cells from PBMCs. These receptors all come from a human donor with multiple sclerosis.

This chain connects TRBV19 to TRBJ1-2; D unresolved. The CDR3 has 14 amino acids. The germline V gene has CDR1 LNHDA and CDR2 SQIVND (reference sequence). Trimming removed 2 bases from V and 8 bases from J, with 15 bases in between. The CDR3 protein is CASSIRTISGGYTF. Here the CDR3 DNA reads TGTGCCAGTAGTATAAGGACCATAAGCGGAGGCTACACCTTC. Using reference TRBV19 and TRBJ1-2 for the parts outside the CDR3, the full variable domain is DGGITQSPKYLFRKEGQNVTLSCEQNLNHDAMYWYRQDPGQGLRLIYYSQIVNDFQKGDIAEGYSVSREKKESFPLTVTSAQKNPTAFYLCASSIRTISGGYTFGSGTRLTVV.

J is TRBJ1-1 and V is TRBV2; D is unresolved. With 2 bases removed from V and 1 base from J, the gap between germline ends came to 8 bases. The CDR3 runs 14 residues. Germline V gene lookup returns CDR1 SNHLY and CDR2 FYNNEI. The CDR3 is CASSESAGNTEAFF. In nucleotides, the CDR3 is TGTGCCAGCAGTGAAAGCGCAGGGAACACTGAAGCTTTCTTT. The variable domain in full, completed from reference TRBV2 and TRBJ1-1, reads EPEVTQTPSHQVTQMGQEVILRCVPISNHLYFYWYRQILGQKVEFLVSFYNNEISEKSEIFDDQFSVERPDGSNFTLKIRSTKLEDSAMYFCASSESAGNTEAFFGQGTRLTVV.

This clonotype was picked up one time. The chain is built from TRBV2 and TRBJ1-5; maybe TRBD1 (5 bases). Germline assignment: CDR1 SNHLY and CDR2 FYNNEI. The CDR3 covers 15 residues. V lost 2 bases, J lost 0 bases, and 8 bases lay in between. The CDR3 sequence is CASSEWDVSNQPQHF. DNA of the CDR3: TGTGCCAGCAGTGAATGGGACGTTAGCAATCAGCCCCAGCATTTT.

V is TRBV5-6 and J is TRBJ2-2, with D possibly matching TRBD1 (6 bases). CDR1 SGHDT and CDR2 YYEEEE come from the germline V gene. This CDR3 has 16 amino acids. V was shortened by 2 bases and J by 8 bases, with 19 bases between the two germline ends. The CDR3 region is CASSFSEEQGRGELFF. In DNA, the CDR3 is TGTGCCAGCAGCTTCTCCGAAGAACAGGGCAGGGGGGAGCTGTTTTTT.

The CDR3 nucleotides read TGTGCCACCAGTGATGGTAGCGGGCTTAACACCGGGGAGCTGTTTTTT. Its protein is CATSDGSGLNTGELFF. The chain combines TRBV24-1 with TRBJ2-2; 7 bases line up with TRBD2. V was pared by 3 bases and J by 2 bases, with 5 bases of the junction left unmatched. Germline lookup yields CDR1 KGHDR and CDR2 SFDVKD. This CDR3 is built from 16 residues.

The chain recombines TRBV12-3 or TRBV12-4 with TRBJ1-2; possible D gene TRBD1, 5 bases. Trimming took 6 bases from V and 8 from J, leaving 19 bases between them. The CDR3 length is 14 residues. This CDR3 is CASSRVRGGFGYTF. CDR3 nucleotides: TGTGCCAGCAGCCGCGTTCGGGGCGGTTTCGGCTACACCTTC.

The gene calls are TRBV11-2 and TRBJ2-5; perhaps TRBD2 as D (5 bases). The V gene lost 1 base and the J gene lost 5 bases, with 20 bases spanning the gap. This CDR3 contains 17 residues. Germline CDR1 SGHAT, CDR2 FQNNGV. CDR3 loop: CASSLGPRQERRETQYF. CDR3 in DNA: TGTGCCAGCAGCTTAGGCCCCCGTCAGGAGAGGAGGGAGACCCAGTACTTC.

The rearrangement uses TRBV4-3 and TRBJ2-2; D remains ambiguous. Trimming cost V 0 bases and J 4 bases, with 12 bases left between them. The CDR3 spans 16 residues. The V gene's germline CDR1 is LGHNA and CDR2 YSLEER. The CDR3 nucleotides are TGCGCCAGCAGCCAAGAACGGGCAGTCTCCACCGGGGAGCTGTTTTTT. This translates into CASSQERAVSTGELFF.

V and J are TRBV29-1 and TRBJ2-2; the D is unclear. Germline-derived CDR1 and CDR2 are SQVTM and ANQGSEA. Trimming took off 3 bases at V and 1 base at J, with 6 bases between the two ends. This CDR3 contains 13 residues. The CDR3 region is CSVDSQNTGELFF. The CDR3 region has the DNA TGCAGCGTTGACTCCCAGAACACCGGGGAGCTGTTTTTT.

The CDR3 spells CASSGTSGTYEQYF. CDR3 DNA sequence: TGTGCCAGCAGCGGGACTAGCGGAACCTACGAGCAGTACTTC. The gene calls are TRBV12-3 or TRBV12-4 and TRBJ2-7, with 11 bases that match TRBD2. This CDR3 comprises 14 residues. Losses at the gene ends were 6 bases for V and 2 bases for J; bases not matched to a gene: 3.

This chain uses TRBV5-1 with TRBJ2-7, with 8 bases fitting TRBD1. Germline V gene data show CDR1 as SGHRS and CDR2 as YFSETQ. The CDR3 spans 14 residues. Trimming took 3 bases from V and 4 from J; bases not matched to a gene: 6. The CDR3 here is CASSWTGKSYEQYF. Written as DNA, the CDR3 is TGCGCCAGCAGCTGGACAGGGAAGAGTTACGAGCAGTACTTC.

CDR3 region: CASSQVGLWNTEAFF. DNA of the CDR3: TGTGCCAGCAGCCAAGTGGGGTTGTGGAACACTGAAGCTTTCTTT. This chain joins TRBV3-1 and TRBJ1-1, with no clear D. Germline CDR1 LGHDT, CDR2 YNNKEL (reference sequence). The CDR3 runs 15 residues. V lost 1 base, J lost 1 base, and 10 bases lay in between.

The chain uses TRBV6-1 and TRBJ2-3, with 9 bases identical to TRBD1. The CDR3 has 16 residues. J gave up 3 bases and V 5 bases, and 9 bases lay outside the gene matches. From germline, CDR1 is MNHNS and CDR2 SASEGT. The CDR3 here is CASSRRTGVWTDTQYF. The CDR3 DNA is TGTGCCAGCAGTAGAAGGACAGGGGTTTGGACAGATACGCAGTATTTT.

J is TRBJ1-6 and V is TRBV6-5; TRBD1 aligns across 7 bases. The CDR3 spans 13 residues. Unmatched junction bases numbered 2, after V lost 9 bases and J lost 3 bases. Germline assignment: CDR1 MNHEY and CDR2 SVGAGI. The CDR3 DNA reads TGTGCCAGTTGGGACAGCTATAATTCACCCCTCCACTTT. It yields the protein CASWDSYNSPLHF.

V is TRBV20-1 and J is TRBJ1-5; weak D call: TRBD1 (5 bases). This CDR3 has 15 residues. Germline lookup yields CDR1 DFQATT and CDR2 SNEGSKA (reference sequence). The V gene lost 5 bases and the J gene lost 0 bases, with 14 bases spanning the gap. The CDR3 DNA follows: TGCAGTGCTGGGGGGGGTGGTTATAGCAATCAGCCCCAGCATTTT. Its protein is CSAGGGGYSNQPQHF.

In its sample, this clonotype was seen once. V and J are TRBV24-1 and TRBJ2-1, with a possible D match to TRBD1 (6 bases). Germline lookup yields CDR1 KGHDR and CDR2 SFDVKD. Trimming pared 10 bases from V and 9 bases from J, leaving 18 bases between. CDR3 size: 13 residues. The CDR3 reads CATSYQGRAEQFF. Here the CDR3 DNA reads TGTGCCACTAGCTATCAGGGGCGGGCTGAGCAGTTCTTC.

This rearrangement joins TRBV19 to TRBJ2-7; 8 bases are shared with TRBD1. CDR3 length: 14 residues. Trimming removed 8 bases from V and 6 bases from J; junction bases left unmatched: 12. Germline V gives CDR1 LNHDA, CDR2 SQIVND (reference sequence). CDR3 amino acids: CASLDRTGSSEQYF. CDR3 coding DNA: TGTGCCAGTTTGGATCGGACAGGGTCTAGCGAGCAGTACTTC.

The chain carries TRBV7-2 and TRBJ2-3; D is possibly TRBD2 (6 bases). V gave up 1 base and J gave up 2 bases, with 13 bases separating them. Germline V gene data show CDR1 as SGHTA and CDR2 as FQGNSA. The CDR3 spans 16 residues. The CDR3 sequence is CASSLGSGATTDTQYF. For the CDR3, the DNA is TGTGCCAGCAGCTTAGGTTCGGGAGCCACCACAGATACGCAGTATTTT.

This chain joins TRBV24-1 and TRBJ2-5; TRBD1 aligns across 9 bases. V was pared by 5 bases and J by 7 bases, with 4 bases of the junction left unmatched. There are 13 residues in the CDR3. Germline V CDR1 and CDR2: KGHDR, SFDVKD. CDR3 sequence reads: CATSATDRGTQYF. CDR3 bases: TGTGCCACCAGTGCTACGGACAGGGGGACCCAGTACTTC.

CDR3 residues: CAWSVLARGNEQFF. CDR3 DNA: TGTGCCTGGAGTGTTCTGGCCCGGGGCAATGAGCAGTTCTTC. The chain uses TRBV30 and TRBJ2-1; the D gene is possibly TRBD2 (5 bases). The CDR3 extends over 14 amino acids. V lost 0 bases and J 6 bases, leaving 12 bases between the germline ends. CDR1 is GTSNPN, CDR2 SVGIG, per germline (reference sequence).